This T cell receptor (beta chain) originates from a study of CD8 T cells in ankylosing spondylitis. TCRdb re-analysed the 5' RACE reads in MiXCR, keeping a single row per CDR3 protein. Here the sample spans 750,000 to 850,000 distinct CDR3 sequences, about 10% being singletons. CDR3 length: 15 residues. Germline V gene lookup returns CDR1 LGHNA and CDR2 YNFKEQ. As concerns this clonotype: Antigen: not known. One end of the junction is discordant with germline, which a read error may explain.

Broader study findings: Characteristic of ankylosing spondylitis blood, it appeared, was a TCR beta motif comprising roughly 8 highly homologous variants. In peripheral blood, disease-linked CD8+ clones occurred at relatively low frequencies.

Material for sequencing was blood, either unsorted or a sorted T cell fraction (not recorded which). This rearrangement joins TRBV4-2 to TRBJ1-4, with 7 bases fitting TRBD1. This clonotype was sampled from a male donor with ankylosing spondylitis. CDR3 in DNA: TGTGCCAGCAGTCAAGGTGTAGGGGGCCGTGAAAAACTGTTTTTT. The encoded protein is CASSQGVGGREKLFF.